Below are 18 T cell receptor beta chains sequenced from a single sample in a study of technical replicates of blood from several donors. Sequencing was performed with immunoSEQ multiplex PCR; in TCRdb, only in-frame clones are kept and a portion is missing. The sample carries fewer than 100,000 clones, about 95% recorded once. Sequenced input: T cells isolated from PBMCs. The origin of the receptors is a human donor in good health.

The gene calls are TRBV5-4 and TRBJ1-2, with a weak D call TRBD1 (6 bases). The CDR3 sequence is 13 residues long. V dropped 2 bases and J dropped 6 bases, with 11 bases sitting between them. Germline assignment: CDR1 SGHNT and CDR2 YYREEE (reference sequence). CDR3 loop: CASSLGQPDGYTF. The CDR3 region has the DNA TGTGCCAGCAGCTTAGGACAGCCCGATGGCTACACCTTC. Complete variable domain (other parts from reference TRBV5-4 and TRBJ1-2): ETGVTQSPTHLIKTRGQQVTLRCSSQSGHNTVSWYQQALGQGPQFIFQYYREEENGRGNFPPRFSGLQFPNYSSELNVNALELDDSALYLCASSLGQPDGYTFGSGTRLTVV.

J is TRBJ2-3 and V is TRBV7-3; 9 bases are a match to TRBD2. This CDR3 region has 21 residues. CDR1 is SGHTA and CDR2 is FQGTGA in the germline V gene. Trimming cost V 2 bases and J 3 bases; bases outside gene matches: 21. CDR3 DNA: TGTGCCAGCAGCTTACAGGTGCCCGGGGCGGGAGGGAGGGTTAGGACAGATACGCAGTATTTT. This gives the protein CASSLQVPGAGGRVRTDTQYF.

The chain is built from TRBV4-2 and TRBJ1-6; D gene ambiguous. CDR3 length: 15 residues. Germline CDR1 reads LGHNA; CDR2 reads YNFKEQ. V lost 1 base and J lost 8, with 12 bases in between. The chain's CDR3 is CASSQVTRSDSPLHF. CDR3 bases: TGTGCCAGCAGCCAAGTTACTCGGTCGGATTCACCCCTCCACTTT.

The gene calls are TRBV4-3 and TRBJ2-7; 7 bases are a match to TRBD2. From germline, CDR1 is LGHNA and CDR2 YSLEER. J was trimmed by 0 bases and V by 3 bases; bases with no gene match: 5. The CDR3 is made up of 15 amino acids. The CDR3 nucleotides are TGCGCCAGCAGCCAGAACCTAGCGGCCTCCTACGAGCAGTACTTC. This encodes CASSQNLAASYEQYF.

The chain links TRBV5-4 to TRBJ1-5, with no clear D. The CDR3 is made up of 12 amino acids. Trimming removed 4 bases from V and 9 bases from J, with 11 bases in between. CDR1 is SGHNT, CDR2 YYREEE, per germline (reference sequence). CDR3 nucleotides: TGTGCCAGCAGCACGCCTCCGGGGCCCCAGCATTTT. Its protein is CASSTPPGPQHF.

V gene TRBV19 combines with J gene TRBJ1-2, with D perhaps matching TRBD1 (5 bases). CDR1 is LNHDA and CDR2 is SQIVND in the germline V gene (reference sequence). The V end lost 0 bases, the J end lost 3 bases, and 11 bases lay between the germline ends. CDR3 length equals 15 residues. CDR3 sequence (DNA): TGTGCCAGTAGTATAGATGGCAGGGTTTACTATGGCTACACCTTC. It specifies CASSIDGRVYYGYTF.

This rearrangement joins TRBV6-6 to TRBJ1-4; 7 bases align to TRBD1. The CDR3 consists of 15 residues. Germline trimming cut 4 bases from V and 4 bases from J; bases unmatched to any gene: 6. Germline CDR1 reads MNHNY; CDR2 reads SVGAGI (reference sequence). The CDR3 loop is CASSSHRGRNEKLFF. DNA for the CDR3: TGTGCCAGCAGTTCGCACAGGGGACGTAATGAAAAACTGTTTTTT.

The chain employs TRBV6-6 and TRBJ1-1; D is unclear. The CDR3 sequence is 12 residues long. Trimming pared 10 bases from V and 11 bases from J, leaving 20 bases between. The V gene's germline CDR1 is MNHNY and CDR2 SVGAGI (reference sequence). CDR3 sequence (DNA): TGTGCCACCAATTTGGAACCCCCCAGGGCTTTCTTT. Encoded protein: CATNLEPPRAFF.

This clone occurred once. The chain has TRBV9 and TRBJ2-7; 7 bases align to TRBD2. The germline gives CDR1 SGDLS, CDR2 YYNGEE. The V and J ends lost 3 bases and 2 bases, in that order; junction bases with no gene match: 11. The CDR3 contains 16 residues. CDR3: CASSAASGEGPYEQYF. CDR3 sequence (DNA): TGTGCCAGCAGCGCGGCTAGCGGAGAAGGGCCCTACGAGCAGTACTTC.

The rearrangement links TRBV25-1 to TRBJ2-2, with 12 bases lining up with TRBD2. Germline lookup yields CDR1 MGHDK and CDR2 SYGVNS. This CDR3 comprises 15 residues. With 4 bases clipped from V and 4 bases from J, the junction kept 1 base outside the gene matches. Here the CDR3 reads CASSATSGSTGELFF. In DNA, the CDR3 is TGTGCCAGCAGTGCGACTAGCGGGAGCACCGGGGAGCTGTTTTTT.

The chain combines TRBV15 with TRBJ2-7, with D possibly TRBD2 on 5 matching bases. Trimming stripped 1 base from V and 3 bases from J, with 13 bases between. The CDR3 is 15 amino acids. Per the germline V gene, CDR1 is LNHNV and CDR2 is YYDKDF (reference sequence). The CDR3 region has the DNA TGTGCCACCAGCAGAGTAACTCCCGGGGACTACGAGCAGTACTTC. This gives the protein CATSRVTPGDYEQYF.

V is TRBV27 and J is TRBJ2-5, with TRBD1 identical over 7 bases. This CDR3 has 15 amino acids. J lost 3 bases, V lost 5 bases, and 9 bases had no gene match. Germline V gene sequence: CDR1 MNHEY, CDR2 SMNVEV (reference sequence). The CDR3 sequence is CASSPDWDREETQYF. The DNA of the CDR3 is TGTGCCAGCAGTCCAGACTGGGACAGAGAAGAGACCCAGTACTTC.

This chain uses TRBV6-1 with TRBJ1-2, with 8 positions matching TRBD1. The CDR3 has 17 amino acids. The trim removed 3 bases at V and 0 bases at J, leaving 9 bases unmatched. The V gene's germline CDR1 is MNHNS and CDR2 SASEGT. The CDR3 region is CASSDRSAGQANYGYTF. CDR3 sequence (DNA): TGTGCCAGCAGTGATCGATCCGCGGGACAGGCTAACTATGGCTACACCTTC.

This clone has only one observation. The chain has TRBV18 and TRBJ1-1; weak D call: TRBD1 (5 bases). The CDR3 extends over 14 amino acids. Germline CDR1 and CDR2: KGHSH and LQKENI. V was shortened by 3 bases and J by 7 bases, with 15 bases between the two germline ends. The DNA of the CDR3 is TGTGCCAGCTCACCGACTCAGGGCTCAAGTGAAGCTTTCTTT. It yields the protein CASSPTQGSSEAFF. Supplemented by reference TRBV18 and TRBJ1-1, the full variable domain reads NAGVMQNPRHLVRRRGQEARLRCSPMKGHSHVYWYRQLPEEGLKFMVYLQKENIIDESGMPKERFSAEFPKEGPSILRIQQVVRGDSAAYFCASSPTQGSSEAFFGQGTRLTVV.

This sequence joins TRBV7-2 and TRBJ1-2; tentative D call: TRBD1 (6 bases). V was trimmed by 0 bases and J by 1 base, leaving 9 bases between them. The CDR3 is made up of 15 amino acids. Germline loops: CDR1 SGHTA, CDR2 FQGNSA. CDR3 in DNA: TGTGCCAGCAGCTTAGCTATAGGGGGTAACTATGGCTACACCTTC. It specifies CASSLAIGGNYGYTF.

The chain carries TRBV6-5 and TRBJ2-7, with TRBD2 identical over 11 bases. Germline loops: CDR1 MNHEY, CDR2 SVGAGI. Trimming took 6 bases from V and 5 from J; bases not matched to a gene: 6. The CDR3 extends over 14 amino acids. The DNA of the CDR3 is TGTGCCAGCAGCCGAATACTAGCGGGAGACGAGCAGTACTTC. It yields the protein CASSRILAGDEQYF.

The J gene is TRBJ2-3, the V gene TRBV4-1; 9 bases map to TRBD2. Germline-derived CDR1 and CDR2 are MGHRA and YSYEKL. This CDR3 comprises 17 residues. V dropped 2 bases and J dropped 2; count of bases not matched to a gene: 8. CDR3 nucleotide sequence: TGCGCCAGCAGCCAATCAGGCGGGAGGGCCTACACAGATACGCAGTATTTT. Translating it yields CASSQSGGRAYTDTQYF.

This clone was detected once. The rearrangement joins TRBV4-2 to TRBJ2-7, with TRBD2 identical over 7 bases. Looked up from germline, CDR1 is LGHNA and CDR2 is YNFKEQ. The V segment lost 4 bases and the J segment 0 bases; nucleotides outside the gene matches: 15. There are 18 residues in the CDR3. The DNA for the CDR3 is TGTGCCAGCAGCCTTGGGGGTAGCGGGCGAACTAGCTCCTACGAGCAGTACTTC. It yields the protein CASSLGGSGRTSSYEQYF.